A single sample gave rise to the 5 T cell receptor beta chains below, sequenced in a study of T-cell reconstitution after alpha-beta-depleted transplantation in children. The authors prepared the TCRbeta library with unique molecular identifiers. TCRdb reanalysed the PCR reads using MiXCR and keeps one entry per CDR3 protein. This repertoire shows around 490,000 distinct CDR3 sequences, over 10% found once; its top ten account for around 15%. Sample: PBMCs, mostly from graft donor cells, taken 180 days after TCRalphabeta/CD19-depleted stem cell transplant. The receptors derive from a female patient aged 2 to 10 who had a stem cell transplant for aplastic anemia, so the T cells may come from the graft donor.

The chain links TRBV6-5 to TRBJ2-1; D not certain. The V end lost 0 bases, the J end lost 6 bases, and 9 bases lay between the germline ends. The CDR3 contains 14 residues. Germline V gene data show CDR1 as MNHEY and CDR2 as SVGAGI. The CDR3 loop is CASSYSGGFNEQFF. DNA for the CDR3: TGTGCCAGCAGTTACTCGGGTGGGTTCAATGAGCAGTTCTTC.

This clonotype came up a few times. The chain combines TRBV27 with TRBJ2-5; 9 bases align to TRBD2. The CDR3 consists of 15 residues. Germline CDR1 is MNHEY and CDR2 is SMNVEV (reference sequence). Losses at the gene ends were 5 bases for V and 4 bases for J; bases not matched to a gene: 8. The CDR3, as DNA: TGTGCCAGCAGTCCCGTAGCGGGAGTCGTAGAGACCCAGTACTTC. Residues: CASSPVAGVVETQYF.

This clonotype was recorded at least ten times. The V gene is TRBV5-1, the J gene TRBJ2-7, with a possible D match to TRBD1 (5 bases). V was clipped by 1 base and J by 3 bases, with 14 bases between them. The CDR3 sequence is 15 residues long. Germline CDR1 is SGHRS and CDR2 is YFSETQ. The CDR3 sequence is CASSLISGWDYEQYF. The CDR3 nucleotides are TGCGCCAGCAGCTTGATCTCAGGGTGGGACTACGAGCAGTACTTC.

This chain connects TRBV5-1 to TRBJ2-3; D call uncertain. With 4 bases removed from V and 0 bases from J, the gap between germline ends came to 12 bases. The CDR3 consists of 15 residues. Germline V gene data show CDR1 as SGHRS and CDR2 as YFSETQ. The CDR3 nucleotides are TGCGCCAGCAGCCTTGAAGTGGGCAGCACAGATACGCAGTATTTT. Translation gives CASSLEVGSTDTQYF.

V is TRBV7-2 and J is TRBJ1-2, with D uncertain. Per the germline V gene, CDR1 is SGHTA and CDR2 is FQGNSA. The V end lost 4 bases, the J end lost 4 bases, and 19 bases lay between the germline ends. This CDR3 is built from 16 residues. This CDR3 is CASSSDRKGPSYGYTF. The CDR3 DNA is TGTGCCAGCAGCTCCGACCGAAAAGGACCGAGCTATGGCTACACCTTC.